Following are 20 T cell receptor beta chains from one sample sequenced in a study of blood T cell repertoires in COVID-19 (TCRdb year 2020). Library preparation was by the immunoSEQ multiplex PCR assay. The source is immuneACCESS, and TCRdb retained only in-frame sequences with V and J called. Part of the clones is not carried over; for the studies checked, unresolved V genes explain less than half of this, and the remainder is unexplained. The table for this sample lists 150,000 to 200,000 clones; approximately 90% of them were counted only once. The biggest ten clones account for 3.7% of the sample. Material for sequencing was peripheral blood. All receptors come from a man aged 18 to 35 with active or convalescent COVID-19.

The rearrangement uses TRBV3-1 (or the pseudogene TRBV3-2) and TRBJ2-3; TRBD1 aligns across 8 bases. This CDR3 has 19 amino acids. Germline values: CDR1 LGHDT, CDR2 YNNKEL (reference sequence). J was trimmed by 2 bases and V by 0 bases; bases with no gene match: 13. CDR3 in DNA: TGTGCCAGCAGCCAAGACGGGTTGGTCGCGGACAGGGACACAGATACGCAGTATTTT. Translation: CASSQDGLVADRDTDTQYF.

V and J are TRBV6-5 and TRBJ2-7, with 8 nucleotides matching TRBD2. CDR3 length equals 15 residues. With 0 bases clipped from V and 3 bases from J, the junction kept 4 bases outside the gene matches. From germline, CDR1 is MNHEY and CDR2 SVGAGI. For the CDR3, the DNA is TGTGCCAGCAGTTACTCAAAAGCGGGAGTCTACGAGCAGTACTTC. It translates to CASSYSKAGVYEQYF.

Here the CDR3 reads CASRPSGRILRETQYF. In DNA form, the CDR3 reads TGTGCCAGCAGGCCGAGCGGGAGAATCTTGAGGGAGACCCAGTACTTC. The J gene is TRBJ2-5, the V gene TRBV5-6, with TRBD2 identical over 8 bases. CDR1 is SGHDT, CDR2 YYEEEE, per germline. The V gene end was trimmed by 5 bases and the J gene end by 5 bases; junction bases not matched to a gene: 14. This CDR3 is 16 amino acids long.

The V gene is TRBV2, the J gene TRBJ2-1; TRBD2 is a possible D gene (5 bases). The V gene lost 8 bases and the J gene lost 2 bases, with 16 bases spanning the gap. CDR3 size: 15 residues. Germline V gives CDR1 SNHLY, CDR2 FYNNEI. The CDR3 DNA sequence: TGTGCCAGCGGCCAGGCTAGCATCGCCTACAATGAGCAGTTCTTC. Protein: CASGQASIAYNEQFF.

This chain uses TRBV6-5 with TRBJ2-2; D remains ambiguous. CDR3 length: 13 amino acids. Trimming stripped 2 bases from V and 4 bases from J, with 5 bases between. Germline CDR1 reads MNHEY; CDR2 reads SVGAGI. Here the CDR3 DNA reads TGTGCCAGCAGTTACCGAGTCACCGGGGAGCTGTTTTTT. Protein product: CASSYRVTGELFF.

The chain couples TRBV6-5 to TRBJ2-2; 8 nucleotides line up with TRBD1. J gave up 4 bases and V 8 bases, and 6 bases lay outside the gene matches. Per germline, CDR1 MNHEY and CDR2 SVGAGI. This CDR3 spans 14 amino acids. CDR3: CASHTGGSTGELFF. The CDR3 DNA follows: TGTGCCAGCCATACAGGGGGTAGCACCGGGGAGCTGTTTTTT.

The CDR3: CASSTRGTGSIQYF. The CDR3 bases are TGTGCCAGCAGCACACGGGGGACGGGCAGCATTCAGTACTTC. V gene TRBV5-6 combines with J gene TRBJ2-4; D perhaps matches TRBD2 (6 bases). V was trimmed by 4 bases and J by 9 bases, leaving 17 bases between them. The CDR3 has 14 residues. Germline CDR1 is SGHDT and CDR2 is YYEEEE.

The chain has TRBV6-2 or TRBV6-3 and TRBJ2-7; D not resolved. The germline V gene encodes CDR1 MNHEY and CDR2 SVGEGT. The CDR3 is 15 amino acids. Between the trimmed V and J ends, which lost 0 bases and 0 bases, there was a span of 9 bases. The CDR3 region is CASSYSRQPSYEQYF. The DNA for the CDR3 is TGTGCCAGCAGTTACTCGCGGCAGCCCTCCTACGAGCAGTACTTC.

J is TRBJ2-7 and V is TRBV28, with D possibly matching TRBD2 (6 bases). Germline lookup yields CDR1 MDHEN and CDR2 SYDVKM. V was trimmed by 8 bases and J by 7 bases, leaving 15 bases between them. The CDR3 is 12 amino acids. CDR3 loop: CASQDYVREQYF. CDR3 nucleotide sequence: TGTGCCAGCCAGGACTACGTGAGGGAGCAGTACTTC.

V usage is TRBV6-1 and J usage is TRBJ1-5; a possible D gene is TRBD1 (6 bases). V shed 5 bases and J shed 5 bases, with 16 bases lying between them. Germline CDR1 MNHNS, CDR2 SASEGT. This CDR3 has 15 amino acids. The CDR3 coding sequence is TGTGCCAGCAGTTCATCGTGGGACATGGATCAGCCCCAGCATTTT. It specifies CASSSSWDMDQPQHF.

The V and J genes are TRBV3-1 (or the pseudogene TRBV3-2) and TRBJ2-4; 9 nucleotides line up with TRBD2. This CDR3 region has 14 residues. The germline V gene encodes CDR1 LGHDT and CDR2 YNNKEL (reference sequence). V was clipped by 1 base and J by 8 bases; unmatched bases: 3. The CDR3 sequence is CASSQARTSDIQYF. CDR3 coding DNA: TGTGCCAGCAGCCAAGCCAGGACTAGCGACATTCAGTACTTC.

The genes are TRBV7-2 and TRBJ1-4; TRBD1 matches at 7 bases. V lost 1 base and J lost 10; bases outside the gene matches: 12. The CDR3 totals 16 residues. Germline V CDR1 and CDR2: SGHTA, FQGNSA. The CDR3 spells CASSLGSYRGLPKLFF. CDR3 nucleotides: TGTGCCAGCAGCTTAGGCTCTTACAGGGGCCTCCCAAAACTGTTTTTT.

The chain links TRBV20-1 to TRBJ1-5, with 7 bases aligning to TRBD1. The V segment lost 3 bases and the J segment 2 bases; nucleotides outside the gene matches: 7. The CDR3 sequence is 15 residues long. Germline V lookup: CDR1 DFQATT, CDR2 SNEGSKA (reference sequence). CDR3 protein: CSASGRGNGNQPQHF. CDR3 sequence (DNA): TGCAGTGCTAGTGGCAGGGGGAACGGCAATCAGCCCCAGCATTTT.

This clone was seen more than once but under ten times. This chain joins TRBV5-4 and TRBJ2-7, with 8 bases lining up with TRBD2. Losses at the gene ends were 3 bases for V and 6 bases for J; bases not matched to a gene: 11. CDR1 and CDR2 from the germline V gene are SGHNT and YYREEE (reference sequence). This CDR3 is 15 amino acids long. The CDR3 is CASSSRGAGGTEQYV. The CDR3 nucleotides are TGTGCCAGCAGCTCCCGTGGGGCGGGAGGAACCGAGCAGTACGTC.

This chain links TRBV2 with TRBJ2-3; tentatively, D is TRBD1 (6 bases). The CDR3 is 14 amino acids. V lost 1 base and J 2 bases, leaving 7 bases between the germline ends. The V gene's germline CDR1 is SNHLY and CDR2 FYNNEI. CDR3 sequence: CASSEEGDTDTQYF. The CDR3 DNA follows: TGTGCCAGCAGTGAAGAGGGGGACACAGATACGCAGTATTTT.

The chain joins TRBV18 to TRBJ1-1, with 7 nucleotides matching TRBD1. Unmatched junction bases numbered 18, after V lost 3 bases and J lost 5 bases. This CDR3 comprises 18 residues. Germline CDR1 and CDR2: KGHSH and LQKENI. The CDR3 DNA reads TGTGCCAGCTCACCTCAAGAAGGTACGGGACAGAAGGTGACTGAAGCTTTCTTT. Its translation is CASSPQEGTGQKVTEAFF.

The chain links TRBV19 to TRBJ2-7, with D unresolved. The CDR3 length is 12 residues. V lost 1 base and J 6 bases, leaving 7 bases between the germline ends. Germline lookup yields CDR1 LNHDA and CDR2 SQIVND (reference sequence). This CDR3 is CASSIVRGEQYF. In nucleotides, the CDR3 is TGTGCCAGTAGTATAGTGAGAGGCGAGCAGTACTTC.

V gene TRBV28 combines with J gene TRBJ1-6; the match to TRBD1 covers 7 bases. J was trimmed by 6 bases and V by 6 bases; bases with no gene match: 8. The germline V gene has CDR1 MDHEN and CDR2 SYDVKM. There are 15 residues in the CDR3. CDR3 region: CASRTRQGFNSPLHF. CDR3 sequence (DNA): TGTGCCAGCAGAACCAGACAGGGTTTTAATTCACCCCTCCACTTT.

The genes are TRBV4-3 and TRBJ2-1; 10 nucleotides match TRBD1. CDR1 LGHNA and CDR2 YSLEER come from the germline V gene. The CDR3 has 15 amino acids. V trimming: 0 bases; J trimming: 7 bases; junction bases outside the gene matches: 3. The CDR3 protein is CASSQDGTGVNEQFF. CDR3 in DNA: TGCGCCAGCAGCCAAGATGGGACAGGGGTAAATGAGCAGTTCTTC.

The genes are TRBV27 and TRBJ1-4; weak D call: TRBD1 (5 bases). The CDR3 is 15 amino acids. Germline assignment: CDR1 MNHEY and CDR2 SMNVEV (reference sequence). Trimming left V 6 bases short and J 5 bases short, with 16 bases between. The CDR3 protein is CASRPTRVANEKLFF. DNA for the CDR3: TGTGCCAGCAGACCAACCAGGGTCGCAAATGAAAAACTGTTTTTT.